The present TCR beta chain was sequenced within a study of blood T cells in healthy people across ages. The CDR3 extends over 15 amino acids. All donors came from Russia, were Caucasian and healthy, and spanned ages roughly 6 to 100. Each sample gave at least 6.5 million isolated PBMCs. A J-beta primer mix and a sample-barcoded 5' primer were used in a second PCR of roughly 6 to 11 cycles. Each cDNA molecule carried a tag from a template-switch adaptor that contained 12 random nucleotides. TCRdb re-called the 5' RACE reads through MiXCR, storing one row per CDR3 protein. The data contain 1.5 million to 2 million distinct CDR3 sequences, 28% of them singletons.

The clonotype was recovered from a woman in her 30s in good health. The gene calls are TRBV12-3 or TRBV12-4 and TRBJ2-5; D may match TRBD1 or TRBD2 (5 bases each). The better agreement between TRBJ2-7 and the DNA end casts doubt on the J call. Material for sequencing was blood. The CDR3 region is CASRYSGTPRDEQYF. The CDR3 DNA is TGTGCCAGCAGATATTCCGGGACGCCCAGGGACGAGCAGTACTTC.